The 9 T cell receptor beta chains in this list originate from one sample, sequenced in a study of shared clonotypes between healthy human individuals. Generated by immunoSEQ multiplex PCR, the TCRdb table keeps only in-frame clones and is missing some. The data show nearly 750,000 clones, over 55% seen once. Material for sequencing was memory CD4+ T cells sorted from blood. Subset indicated: CD45RA-negative fraction. The source of these receptors is a woman aged 25-40 years in good health.

CDR3 sequence (DNA): TGCGCCAGCAGCAAACCCACCGGGGAGCTGTTTTTT. Translation gives CASSKPTGELFF. This chain uses TRBV5-1 with TRBJ2-2, with D unresolved. The CDR3 has 12 residues. V was clipped by 4 bases and J by 4 bases, with 5 bases between them. From germline, CDR1 is SGHRS and CDR2 YFSETQ.

This clone was picked up a small number of times. The chain employs TRBV5-6 and TRBJ2-3, with 8 bases matching TRBD2. Germline V gene sequence: CDR1 SGHDT, CDR2 YYEEEE. The V segment lost 2 bases and the J segment 8 bases; nucleotides outside the gene matches: 7. CDR3 length equals 14 residues. The CDR3 DNA follows: TGTGCCAGCAGCTTTACGGGAGGGCCTCCTACGCAGTATTTT. As protein: CASSFTGGPPTQYF.

For this clone: Distinct nucleotide sequences in the sample also encode this CDR3. V and J are TRBV28 and TRBJ2-7; 9 bases align to TRBD2. Germline V CDR1 and CDR2: MDHEN, SYDVKM. The ends lost 5 bases at V and 1 base at J; junction bases unmatched: 9. The CDR3 is 16 amino acids. The CDR3 here is CASSPGGAGGSYEQYF. In DNA, the CDR3 is TGTGCCAGCAGTCCCGGGGGAGCGGGAGGATCCTACGAGCAGTACTTC.

V and J are TRBV27 and TRBJ2-3; D is perhaps TRBD2 (6 bases). Trimming removed 3 bases at V and 5 bases at J, with 33 bases between. The CDR3 has 21 residues. Germline assignment: CDR1 MNHEY and CDR2 SMNVEV (reference sequence). The CDR3: CASSLIPMGAGSSRGRDTQYF. CDR3 coding DNA: TGTGCCAGCAGTTTGATCCCTATGGGAGCTGGAAGTTCTCGGGGGAGAGATACGCAGTATTTT.

This clone was recorded only once. Other DNA sequences in the sample encode the same CDR3. V gene TRBV11-2 combines with J gene TRBJ2-5; no definite D call. The CDR3 consists of 11 residues. The V end lost 5 bases, the J end lost 5 bases, and 6 bases lay between the germline ends. The germline CDR1 and CDR2 sequences are SGHAT and FQNNGV. The CDR3 DNA sequence: TGTGCCAGCAGCCTGTCGGAGACCCAGTACTTC. Encoded protein: CASSLSETQYF. Supplemented by reference TRBV11-2 and TRBJ2-5, the full variable domain reads EAGVAQSPRYKIIEKRQSVAFWCNPISGHATLYWYQQILGQGPKLLIQFQNNGVVDDSQLPKDRFSAERLKGVDSTLKIQPAKLEDSAVYLCASSLSETQYFGPGTRLLVL.

V is TRBV10-2 and J is TRBJ2-3; 10 bases map to TRBD2. The CDR3 covers 14 residues. V lost 3 bases, J lost 14 bases, and 11 bases stayed unmatched. CDR1 is WSHSY and CDR2 is SAAADI in the germline V gene. CDR3 DNA sequence: TGCGCCAGCAGTGATGATCCAGCGGGAGGGCCAGGGTATTTT. This gives the protein CASSDDPAGGPGYF.

This clone came up many times. The CDR3 DNA is TGTGCCAGCACACCCAGGAAAGATACGCAGTATTTT. Its protein is CASTPRKDTQYF. V gene TRBV7-9 combines with J gene TRBJ2-3; D call uncertain. Germline assignment: CDR1 SEHNR and CDR2 FQNEAQ (reference sequence). V was clipped by 7 bases and J by 5 bases, with 10 bases between them. The CDR3 extends over 12 amino acids.

The chain has TRBV6-5 and TRBJ2-5; no clear D gene. The CDR3 contains 12 residues. CDR1 and CDR2 from the germline V gene are MNHEY and SVGAGI. Trimming stripped 6 bases from V and 5 bases from J, with 10 bases between. Here the CDR3 DNA reads TGTGCCAGCAGCCCCTCGACGGAGACCCAGTACTTC. Protein product: CASSPSTETQYF.

The rearrangement uses TRBV2 and TRBJ2-5; D perhaps matches TRBD2 (7 bases). The germline V gene has CDR1 SNHLY and CDR2 FYNNEI. This CDR3 region has 15 residues. V shed 6 bases and J shed 1 base, with 15 bases lying between them. The CDR3 reads CASRGASGSQETQYF. The CDR3 DNA follows: TGTGCCAGCAGGGGGGCTAGCGGTAGCCAAGAGACCCAGTACTTC.